This passage covers 21 T cell receptor beta chains from one sample sequenced in a study of T cell repertoires in cytomegalovirus infection. TCRdb called the reads again in MiXCR, with one record for every CDR3 protein. The sample holds 250,000 to 300,000 distinct CDR3 sequences, about 13% seen once. The sample was PBMCs. The source of these receptors is a human donor in good health (CMV status not recorded). Some clones in this sample may be carry-over from other donors' samples.

The rearrangement uses TRBV5-4 and TRBJ2-7, with D perhaps TRBD1 (6 bases). Trimming took 4 bases from V and 2 from J, leaving 13 bases between them. The CDR3 extends over 14 amino acids. Germline CDR1 is SGHNT and CDR2 is YYREEE (reference sequence). CDR3 protein: CASSLQGGAYEQYF. The DNA of the CDR3 is TGTGCCAGCAGCCTACAGGGTGGCGCCTACGAGCAGTACTTC. The full variable domain, rest sourced from reference TRBV5-4 and TRBJ2-7, is ETGVTQSPTHLIKTRGQQVTLRCSSQSGHNTVSWYQQALGQGPQFIFQYYREEENGRGNFPPRFSGLQFPNYSSELNVNALELDDSALYLCASSLQGGAYEQYFGPGTRLTVT.

This clonotype showed up many times. J is TRBJ2-4 and V is TRBV27; no clear D gene. CDR1 is MNHEY and CDR2 is SMNVEV in the germline V gene (reference sequence). This CDR3 contains 18 residues. V lost 2 bases and J 2 bases, leaving 19 bases between the germline ends. The CDR3 loop reads CASSLLPRARYSKNIQYF. The DNA for the CDR3 is TGTGCCAGCAGTTTACTCCCTAGGGCCCGGTACTCCAAAAACATTCAGTACTTC.

This clonotype was observed a few times. The chain uses TRBV28 and TRBJ2-6, with 7 positions matching TRBD2. CDR3 size: 19 residues. Germline loops: CDR1 MDHEN, CDR2 SYDVKM. V was clipped by 5 bases and J by 0 bases; unmatched bases: 13. The CDR3 DNA is TGTGCCAGCAGTCCCTCCCCCCGGCGGGAGTACTCTGGGGCCAACGTCCTGACTTTC. Translated: CASSPSPRREYSGANVLTF.

This sequence joins TRBV20-1 and TRBJ1-5; no firm D call. The V and J ends lost 5 bases and 2 bases respectively, with 19 bases between them. Per germline, CDR1 DFQATT and CDR2 SNEGSKA (reference sequence). The CDR3 sequence is 16 residues long. The CDR3 nucleotides are TGCAGTGCTCCCAACCGCCTCTTGGGAGGCAATCAGCCCCAGCATTTT. Its translation is CSAPNRLLGGNQPQHF.

In its sample, this clonotype was seen a few times. V and J are TRBV19 and TRBJ1-3; no clear D. The germline V and J ends were trimmed by 5 bases and 3 bases, with 17 bases remaining between them. CDR1 LNHDA and CDR2 SQIVND come from the germline V gene (reference sequence). CDR3 length: 16 residues. CDR3: CASSSSGPPIGNTIYF. The CDR3 coding sequence is TGTGCCAGTAGTTCCTCCGGACCCCCAATTGGAAACACCATATATTTT.

This clonotype was picked up many times. The rearrangement uses TRBV7-9 and TRBJ2-7; 12 bases are a match to TRBD2. V was pared by 4 bases and J by 3 bases, with 16 bases of the junction left unmatched. The CDR3 extends over 19 amino acids. Germline V gene sequence: CDR1 SEHNR, CDR2 FQNEAQ (reference sequence). CDR3: CASSSSILQTSGSFYEQYF. As DNA, the CDR3 is TGTGCCAGCAGCTCGTCTATCCTCCAGACTAGCGGGAGTTTCTACGAGCAGTACTTC.

This clonotype was seen a few times. The rearrangement uses TRBV2 and TRBJ2-1; tentative D call: TRBD2 (7 bases). Looked up from germline, CDR1 is SNHLY and CDR2 is FYNNEI. The CDR3 runs 16 residues. V was trimmed by 1 base and J by 8 bases, leaving 18 bases between them. The CDR3 spells CASSEVGGRVRYEQFF. The DNA for the CDR3 is TGTGCCAGCAGTGAAGTAGGGGGGAGGGTTCGCTATGAGCAGTTCTTC.

This clonotype has only a few counts. The chain joins TRBV20-1 to TRBJ2-7, with a weak D call TRBD2 (5 bases). Trimming shortened V by 6 bases and J by 5 bases, and 20 bases separated the two germline ends. Germline V gene data show CDR1 as DFQATT and CDR2 as SNEGSKA (reference sequence). The CDR3 is 14 amino acids. The CDR3 region is CSAIKPGFTNEQYF. In DNA form, the CDR3 reads TGCAGTGCCATTAAACCGGGATTCACTAACGAGCAGTACTTC.

This clonotype was observed at least ten times. The chain has TRBV7-2 and TRBJ2-1, with 9 bases identical to TRBD2. The CDR3 is made up of 15 amino acids. CDR1 and CDR2 from the germline V gene are SGHTA and FQGNSA. Trimming removed 0 bases from V and 13 bases from J; junction bases left unmatched: 10. CDR3 nucleotides: TGTGCCAGCAGCTTAGCATCTAGCGGGGCCACGTTCCAGTTCTTC. Encoded protein: CASSLASSGATFQFF.

The chain couples TRBV5-1 to TRBJ1-1; no firm D call. This CDR3 spans 15 amino acids. Germline lookup yields CDR1 SGHRS and CDR2 YFSETQ. Deletions cut 0 bases from V and 0 bases from J, with 9 bases between. CDR3 region: CASSLGGVVNTEAFF. The CDR3, as DNA: TGCGCCAGCAGCTTGGGTGGGGTCGTGAACACTGAAGCTTTCTTT.

The chain uses TRBV25-1 and TRBJ2-3; a weak D match, TRBD2 (6 bases). The CDR3 contains 16 residues. Trimming pared 1 base from V and 2 bases from J, leaving 13 bases between. Germline loops: CDR1 MGHDK, CDR2 SYGVNS. CDR3 in DNA: TGTGCCAGCAGTGAATGGGTAGGCGGGACCACAGATACGCAGTATTTT. Translation gives CASSEWVGGTTDTQYF.

In its sample, this clonotype was seen many times. This chain connects TRBV7-2 to TRBJ2-3; tentatively, D is TRBD2 (6 bases). The V and J ends lost 0 bases and 5 bases respectively, with 12 bases between them. Germline CDR1 reads SGHTA; CDR2 reads FQGNSA. The CDR3 has 15 amino acids. In DNA form, the CDR3 reads TGTGCCAGCAGCTTAGCGGGAGGTCGTGTAGATACGCAGTATTTT. This sequence encodes CASSLAGGRVDTQYF.

This clonotype was counted ten times or more. J is TRBJ1-1 and V is TRBV4-1; TRBD1 agrees at 9 bases. V shed 1 base and J 2 bases; nucleotides not matched to a gene: 8. The CDR3 covers 17 residues. In germline, CDR1 is MGHRA, CDR2 YSYEKL. Written as DNA, the CDR3 is TGCGCCAGCAGCCAAGCCGTAACAGGGGGCTCAAACACTGAAGCTTTCTTT. Translated: CASSQAVTGGSNTEAFF.

The V gene is TRBV12-3 or TRBV12-4, the J gene TRBJ2-1; tentative D call: TRBD1 (6 bases). This CDR3 is built from 16 residues. V was trimmed by 6 bases and J by 4 bases, leaving 19 bases between them. CDR3 nucleotides: TGTGCCAGCAGCGATAATCGGGACAAGAAGTACAATGAGCAGTTCTTC. It is translated as CASSDNRDKKYNEQFF.

Many counts were recorded for this clonotype. The V call is TRBV7-6, the J call TRBJ2-2, with D unclear. The V and J ends lost 11 bases and 5 bases respectively, with 15 bases between them. CDR3 length: 13 residues. Germline loops: CDR1 SGHVS, CDR2 FNYEAQ. The CDR3 region has the DNA TGTGCCTGCTGGGTACGAAGGACCGGGGAGCTGTTTTTT. Protein: CACWVRRTGELFF. Combining the CDR3 with reference TRBV7-6 and TRBJ2-2 gives the whole variable domain GAGVSQSPRYKVTKRGQDVALRCDPISGHVSLYWYRQALGQGPEFLTYFNYEAQQDKSGLPNDRFSAERPEGSISTLTIQRTEQRDSAMYRCACWVRRTGELFFGEGSRLTVL.

This clonotype was recorded many times. The chain is built from TRBV2 and TRBJ1-4, with D possibly TRBD1 on 5 matching bases. This CDR3 comprises 13 residues. V was trimmed by 5 bases and J by 8 bases, leaving 12 bases between them. CDR1 and CDR2 from the germline V gene are SNHLY and FYNNEI. Here the CDR3 reads CASSLRGGEKLFF. CDR3 coding DNA: TGTGCCAGCAGTCTGAGGGGCGGGGAAAAACTGTTTTTT.

This clonotype was observed at least ten times. V usage is TRBV10-2 and J usage is TRBJ2-5; D is perhaps TRBD2 (5 bases). The CDR3 is 15 amino acids. Trimming took 2 bases from V and 2 from J, leaving 12 bases between them. The V gene's germline CDR1 is WSHSY and CDR2 SAAADI. The CDR3 protein is CASSEGLRRQETQYF. The CDR3, as DNA: TGCGCCAGCAGTGAGGGACTGAGGCGGCAAGAGACCCAGTACTTC.

This clonotype was counted at least ten times. CDR3 loop: CSVTGQTFEQFF. DNA for the CDR3: TGCAGTGTTACAGGACAAACTTTTGAGCAGTTCTTC. The chain employs TRBV20-1 and TRBJ2-1, with D perhaps TRBD1 (5 bases). Germline assignment: CDR1 DFQATT and CDR2 SNEGSKA (reference sequence). The CDR3 loop spans 12 amino acids. V was trimmed by 7 bases and J by 9 bases, leaving 16 bases between them.

The chain uses TRBV10-3 and TRBJ2-3; 9 bases match TRBD2. The CDR3 runs 14 residues. Looked up from germline, CDR1 is ENHRY and CDR2 is SYGVKD. V trimming: 8 bases; J trimming: 4 bases; junction bases outside the gene matches: 7. This CDR3 is CAICPGLAADTQYF. Here the CDR3 DNA reads TGTGCCATCTGCCCGGGACTAGCCGCAGATACGCAGTATTTT.

The chain combines TRBV20-1 with TRBJ2-7; 10 nucleotides agree with TRBD2. The CDR3 sequence is 11 residues long. V lost 5 bases and J lost 6; bases outside the gene matches: 1. Germline V gene sequence: CDR1 DFQATT, CDR2 SNEGSKA (reference sequence). This CDR3 is CSALAGVEQYF. For the CDR3, the DNA is TGCAGTGCTCTAGCGGGAGTCGAGCAGTACTTC.

The chain recombines TRBV6-2 or TRBV6-3 with TRBJ1-5; D unresolved. Germline CDR1 MNHEY, CDR2 SVGEGT. Between the trimmed V and J ends, which lost 6 bases and 5 bases, there was a span of 11 bases. The CDR3 consists of 13 residues. In DNA form, the CDR3 reads TGTGCCAGCAGGGAAGGAGGTTATCAGCCCCAGCATTTT. Translated: CASREGGYQPQHF.